The 10 T cell receptor beta chains below were found in one sample sequenced in a study of blood T cells in healthy people across ages. A second PCR, run for about 6 to 12 cycles, used a sample-barcoded 5' primer plus a J-beta primer mix. TCRdb ran MiXCR on the 5' RACE reads and lists one entry per CDR3 protein. The sample shows about 840,000 distinct CDR3 sequences, about 27% of them seen only once. This sample also appeared in a second study, on T cells of mothers and their children.

The material sequenced was blood. The source is a woman aged 40 to 50 in good health.

The chain links TRBV20-1 to TRBJ1-1; TRBD1 matches at 7 bases. The junction had 0 bases not matched to a gene; V was cut back by 1 base and J by 7 bases. CDR1 and CDR2 (germline): DFQATT, SNEGSKA (reference sequence). The CDR3 has 11 residues. In DNA, the CDR3 is TGCAGTGCTAGAGGGACAGGTGAAGCTTTCTTT. Protein: CSARGTGEAFF.

The V gene is TRBV20-1, the J gene TRBJ1-5; D remains unclear. In germline, CDR1 is DFQATT, CDR2 SNEGSKA (reference sequence). This CDR3 is built from 12 residues. V was clipped by 3 bases and J by 4 bases, with 7 bases between them. The DNA for the CDR3 is TGCAGTGCTAGCATTTCTAATCAGCCCCAGCATTTT. Protein product: CSASISNQPQHF.

At least ten counts were recorded for this clonotype. V and J are TRBV28 and TRBJ2-7; D is possibly TRBD2 (5 bases). Germline V gives CDR1 MDHEN, CDR2 SYDVKM. Trimming removed 3 bases at V and 6 bases at J, with 21 bases between. CDR3 length: 16 residues. DNA of the CDR3: TGTGCCAGCAGTTTGCGCGGGCTCGGCCTCCTAGGCGAGCAGTACTTC. Translated: CASSLRGLGLLGEQYF.

The chain couples TRBV25-1 to TRBJ1-5; D is undetermined. The CDR3 is 11 residues long. The germline V gene encodes CDR1 MGHDK and CDR2 SYGVNS. The ends were cut back, 8 bases at V and 8 bases at J, with 10 bases in the middle. The chain's CDR3 is CASRAGEPQHF. The CDR3 region has the DNA TGTGCCAGCCGGGCCGGGGAGCCCCAGCATTTT.

This CDR3 reads CASSDFGSGDPDTQYF. The CDR3 coding sequence is TGTGCCAGCAGTGACTTTGGTAGCGGGGATCCAGATACGCAGTATTTT. The genes are TRBV6-4 and TRBJ2-3; TRBD2 matches 8 bases. V lost 1 base to trimming and J lost 4 bases; unmatched junction nucleotides: 7. Germline loops: CDR1 MRHNA, CDR2 SNTAGT. The CDR3 extends over 16 amino acids.

This clonotype was seen once. The chain's CDR3 is CASSLNSLAGGPYNEQFF. CDR3 bases: TGCGCCAGCAGCTTGAATTCTTTAGCGGGGGGGCCGTACAATGAGCAGTTCTTC. The V and J genes are TRBV5-1 and TRBJ2-1, with 11 bases that match TRBD2. The CDR3 length is 18 residues. From germline, CDR1 is SGHRS and CDR2 YFSETQ. V lost 1 base and J lost 4; bases outside the gene matches: 10.

The chain has TRBV19 and TRBJ1-2; no reliable D call. This CDR3 is built from 15 residues. Germline loops: CDR1 LNHDA, CDR2 SQIVND (reference sequence). V lost 6 bases and J lost 6, with 20 bases in between. The CDR3 loop reads CASSKAASLVHGYTF. As DNA, the CDR3 is TGTGCCAGTAGCAAGGCCGCATCCCTTGTCCATGGCTACACCTTC.

The rearrangement links TRBV28 to TRBJ2-4, with unresolved D. The J call is doubtful: the DNA matches TRBJ2-7 better. This CDR3 is built from 16 residues. CDR1 MDHEN and CDR2 SYDVKM come from the germline V gene. The CDR3 DNA follows: TGTGCCAGCAGCTCCCCGGAGAGGCGGATCAGCTACGAGCAGTACTTC. Protein sequence: CASSSPERRISYEQYF.

V usage is TRBV18 and J usage is TRBJ1-5; D is ambiguous. Germline loops: CDR1 KGHSH, CDR2 LQKENI. With 2 bases removed from V and 2 bases from J, the gap between germline ends came to 7 bases. The CDR3 runs 14 residues. CDR3 nucleotide sequence: TGTGCCAGCTCACCAGGGTGGGGCAATCAGCCCCAGCATTTT. It translates to CASSPGWGNQPQHF.

The J gene is TRBJ1-5, the V gene TRBV24-1; tentatively, D is TRBD1 (5 bases). V lost 5 bases and J 2 bases, leaving 21 bases between the germline ends. CDR3 length equals 18 residues. CDR1 and CDR2 from the germline V gene are KGHDR and SFDVKD. This CDR3 is CATSADPGDAGGNQPQHF. The CDR3 coding sequence is TGTGCCACCAGTGCCGATCCGGGGGACGCTGGGGGCAATCAGCCCCAGCATTTT.